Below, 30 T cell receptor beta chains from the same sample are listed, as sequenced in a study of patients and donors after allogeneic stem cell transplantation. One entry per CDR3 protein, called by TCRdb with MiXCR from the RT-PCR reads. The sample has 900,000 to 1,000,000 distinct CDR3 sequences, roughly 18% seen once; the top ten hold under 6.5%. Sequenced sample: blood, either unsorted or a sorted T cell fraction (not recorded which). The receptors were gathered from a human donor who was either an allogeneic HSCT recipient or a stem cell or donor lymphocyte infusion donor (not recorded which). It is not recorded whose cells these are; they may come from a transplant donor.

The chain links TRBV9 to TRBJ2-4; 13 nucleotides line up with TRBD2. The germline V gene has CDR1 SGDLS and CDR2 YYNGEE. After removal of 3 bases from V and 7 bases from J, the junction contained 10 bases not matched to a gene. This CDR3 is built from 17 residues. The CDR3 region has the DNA TGTGCCAGCAGCGAAGGACTAGCGGGGGCTCAGGGGAACATTCAGTACTTC. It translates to CASSEGLAGAQGNIQYF.

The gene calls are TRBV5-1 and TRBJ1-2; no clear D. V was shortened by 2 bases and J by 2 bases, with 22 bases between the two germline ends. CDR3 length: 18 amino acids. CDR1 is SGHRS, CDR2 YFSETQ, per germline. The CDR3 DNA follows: TGCGCCAGCAGCTTCTCTCCCCGATCATTCTCTCGCAACTATGGCTACACCTTC. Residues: CASSFSPRSFSRNYGYTF.

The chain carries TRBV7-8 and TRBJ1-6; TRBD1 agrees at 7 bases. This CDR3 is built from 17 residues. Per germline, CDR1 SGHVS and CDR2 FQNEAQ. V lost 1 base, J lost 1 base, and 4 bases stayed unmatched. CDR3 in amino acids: CASSLETGKSYNSPLHF. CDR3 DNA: TGTGCCAGCAGCTTAGAGACAGGGAAGTCCTATAATTCACCCCTCCACTTT.

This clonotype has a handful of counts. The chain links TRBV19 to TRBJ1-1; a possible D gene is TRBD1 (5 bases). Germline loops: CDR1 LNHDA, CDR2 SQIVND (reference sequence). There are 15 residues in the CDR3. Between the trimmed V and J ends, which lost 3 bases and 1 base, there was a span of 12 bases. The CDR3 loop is CASSIPGQQNTEAFF. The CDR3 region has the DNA TGTGCCAGTAGTATCCCAGGGCAGCAGAACACTGAAGCTTTCTTT. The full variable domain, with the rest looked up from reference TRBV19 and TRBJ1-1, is DGGITQSPKYLFRKEGQNVTLSCEQNLNHDAMYWYRQDPGQGLRLIYYSQIVNDFQKGDIAEGYSVSREKKESFPLTVTSAQKNPTAFYLCASSIPGQQNTEAFFGQGTRLTVV.

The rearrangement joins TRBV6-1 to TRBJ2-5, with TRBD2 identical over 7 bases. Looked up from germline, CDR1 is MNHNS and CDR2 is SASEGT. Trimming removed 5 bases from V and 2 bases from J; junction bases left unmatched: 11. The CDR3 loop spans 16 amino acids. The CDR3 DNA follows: TGTGCCAGCAGTACCCTCCGGGACTACTTACAAGAGACCCAGTACTTC. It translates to CASSTLRDYLQETQYF.

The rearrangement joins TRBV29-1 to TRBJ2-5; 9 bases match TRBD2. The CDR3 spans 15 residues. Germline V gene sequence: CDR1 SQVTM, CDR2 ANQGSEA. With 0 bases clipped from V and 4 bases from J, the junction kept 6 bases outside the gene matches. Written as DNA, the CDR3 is TGCAGCGTTGAAGACCCTAGCGGGATAGGAGAGACCCAGTACTTC. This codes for CSVEDPSGIGETQYF.

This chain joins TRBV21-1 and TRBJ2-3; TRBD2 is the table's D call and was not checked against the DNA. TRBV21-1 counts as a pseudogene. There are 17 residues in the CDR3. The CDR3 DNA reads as TGTGCCAGCAGCAAAGGGAGGACTGTTACTAGCACAGATACGCAGTATTTT. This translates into CASSKGRTVTSTDTQYF.

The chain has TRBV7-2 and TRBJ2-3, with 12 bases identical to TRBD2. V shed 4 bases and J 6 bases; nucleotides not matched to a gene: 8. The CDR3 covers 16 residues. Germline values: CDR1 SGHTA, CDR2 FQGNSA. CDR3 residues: CASSSSSGGGGDTQYF. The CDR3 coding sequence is TGTGCCAGCAGCTCGTCTAGCGGGGGGGGCGGGGATACGCAGTATTTT.

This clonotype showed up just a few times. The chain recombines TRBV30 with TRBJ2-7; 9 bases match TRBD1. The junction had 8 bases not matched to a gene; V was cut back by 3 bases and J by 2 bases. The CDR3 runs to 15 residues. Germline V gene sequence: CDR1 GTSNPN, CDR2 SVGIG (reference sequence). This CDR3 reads CAWRAGTGIPYEQYF. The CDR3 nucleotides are TGTGCCTGGAGAGCCGGGACAGGGATTCCCTACGAGCAGTACTTC.

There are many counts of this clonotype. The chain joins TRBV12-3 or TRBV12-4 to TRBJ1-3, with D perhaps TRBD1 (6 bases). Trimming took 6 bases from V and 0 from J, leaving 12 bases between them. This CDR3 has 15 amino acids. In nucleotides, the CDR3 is TGTGCCAGCAGGCCTACAGGGAACTCTGGAAACACCATATATTTT. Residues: CASRPTGNSGNTIYF.

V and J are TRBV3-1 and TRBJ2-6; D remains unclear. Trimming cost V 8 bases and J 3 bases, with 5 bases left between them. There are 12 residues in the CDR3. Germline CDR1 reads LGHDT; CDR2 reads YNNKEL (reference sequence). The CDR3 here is CASALGANVLTF. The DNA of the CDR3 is TGTGCCAGCGCCCTTGGGGCCAACGTCCTGACTTTC.

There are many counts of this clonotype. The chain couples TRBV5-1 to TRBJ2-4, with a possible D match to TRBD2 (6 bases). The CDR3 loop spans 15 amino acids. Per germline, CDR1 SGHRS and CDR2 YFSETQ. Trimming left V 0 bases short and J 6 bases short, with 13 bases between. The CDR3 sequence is CASSLALGGVNIQYF. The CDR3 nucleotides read TGCGCCAGCAGCTTGGCATTAGGCGGGGTAAACATTCAGTACTTC.

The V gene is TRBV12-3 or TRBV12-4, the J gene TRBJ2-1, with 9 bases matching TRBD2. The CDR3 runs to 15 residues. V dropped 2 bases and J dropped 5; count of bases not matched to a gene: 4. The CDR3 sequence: CASSLLAGSHNEQFF. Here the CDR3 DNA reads TGTGCCAGCAGTTTACTAGCGGGGAGCCACAATGAGCAGTTCTTC.

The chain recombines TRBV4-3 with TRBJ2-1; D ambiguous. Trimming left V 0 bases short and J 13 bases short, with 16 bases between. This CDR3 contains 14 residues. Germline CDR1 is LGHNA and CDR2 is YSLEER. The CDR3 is CASSQDGRGFIQFF. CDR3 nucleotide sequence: TGCGCCAGCAGCCAAGACGGTCGTGGCTTTATACAGTTCTTC.

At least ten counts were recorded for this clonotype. The CDR3 sequence is CASRPPLYNEQFF. In DNA form, the CDR3 reads TGTGCCAGCAGGCCCCCCTTGTACAATGAGCAGTTCTTC. The chain is built from TRBV12-3 or TRBV12-4 and TRBJ2-1, with no clear D. V shed 6 bases and J shed 4 bases, with 10 bases lying between them. The CDR3 is made up of 13 amino acids.

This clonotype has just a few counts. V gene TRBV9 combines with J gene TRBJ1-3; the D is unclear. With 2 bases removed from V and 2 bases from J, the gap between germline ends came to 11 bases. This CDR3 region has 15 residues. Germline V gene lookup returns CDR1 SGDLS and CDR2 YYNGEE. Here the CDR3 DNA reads TGTGCCAGCAGCGTCTACTCGGGTACTGGAAACACCATATATTTT. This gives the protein CASSVYSGTGNTIYF.

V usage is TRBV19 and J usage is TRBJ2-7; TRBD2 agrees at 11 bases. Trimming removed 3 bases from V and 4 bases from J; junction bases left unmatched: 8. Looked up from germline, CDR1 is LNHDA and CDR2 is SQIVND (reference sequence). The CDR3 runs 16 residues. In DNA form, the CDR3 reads TGTGCCAGTAGTATGACGCTAGCGGGAGGAGTATACGAGCAGTACTTC. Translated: CASSMTLAGGVYEQYF.

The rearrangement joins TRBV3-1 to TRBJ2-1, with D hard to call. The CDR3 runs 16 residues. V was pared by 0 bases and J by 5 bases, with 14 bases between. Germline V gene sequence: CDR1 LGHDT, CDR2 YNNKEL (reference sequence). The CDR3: CASSQELGTAHNEQFF. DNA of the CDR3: TGTGCCAGCAGCCAAGAGTTGGGTACCGCACACAATGAGCAGTTCTTC.

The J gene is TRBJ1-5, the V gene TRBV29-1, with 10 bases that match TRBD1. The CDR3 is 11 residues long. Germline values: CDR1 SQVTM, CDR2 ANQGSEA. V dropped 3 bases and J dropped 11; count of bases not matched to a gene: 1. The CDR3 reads CSVETGGSQHF. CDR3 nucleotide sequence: TGCAGCGTTGAGACAGGGGGCTCCCAGCATTTT.

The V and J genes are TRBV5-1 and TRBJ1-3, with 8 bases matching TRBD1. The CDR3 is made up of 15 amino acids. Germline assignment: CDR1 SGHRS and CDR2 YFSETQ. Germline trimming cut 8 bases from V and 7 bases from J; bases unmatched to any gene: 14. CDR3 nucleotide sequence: TGCGCCAGTATGCCGGACAGGGAGAATCGGAACACCATATATTTT. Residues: CASMPDRENRNTIYF. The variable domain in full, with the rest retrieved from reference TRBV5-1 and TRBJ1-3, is KAGVTQTPRYLIKTRGQQVTLSCSPISGHRSVSWYQQTPGQGLQFLFEYFSETQRNKGNFPGRFSGRQFSNSRSEMNVSTLELGDSALYLCASMPDRENRNTIYFGEGSWLTVV.

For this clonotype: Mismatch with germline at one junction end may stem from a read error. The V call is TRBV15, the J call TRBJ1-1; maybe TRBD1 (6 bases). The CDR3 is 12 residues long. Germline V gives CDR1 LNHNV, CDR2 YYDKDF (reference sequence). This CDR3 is CATSRNRDTPEF. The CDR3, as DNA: TGTGCCACCAGCCGGAACCGGGACACCCCTGAATTT.

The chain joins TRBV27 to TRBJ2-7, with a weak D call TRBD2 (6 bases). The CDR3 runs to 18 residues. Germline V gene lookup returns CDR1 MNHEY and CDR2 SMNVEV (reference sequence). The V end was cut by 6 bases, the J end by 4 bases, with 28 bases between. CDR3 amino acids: CASRRTGGLGREDYEQYF. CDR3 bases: TGTGCCAGCAGACGTACAGGAGGTTTGGGGCGGGAAGATTACGAGCAGTACTTC.

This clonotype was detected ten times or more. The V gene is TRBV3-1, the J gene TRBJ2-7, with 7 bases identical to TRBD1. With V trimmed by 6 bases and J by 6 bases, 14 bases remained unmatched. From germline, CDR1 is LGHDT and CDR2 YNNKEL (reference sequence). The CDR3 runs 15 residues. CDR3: CASSHPWGTVVEQYF. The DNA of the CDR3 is TGTGCCAGCAGTCATCCTTGGGGGACAGTGGTCGAGCAGTACTTC.

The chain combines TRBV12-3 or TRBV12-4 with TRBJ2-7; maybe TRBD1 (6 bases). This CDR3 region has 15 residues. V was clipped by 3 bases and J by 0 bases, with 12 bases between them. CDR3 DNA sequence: TGTGCCAGCAGTTTCCGGGACATAGTCTCCTACGAGCAGTACTTC. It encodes CASSFRDIVSYEQYF.

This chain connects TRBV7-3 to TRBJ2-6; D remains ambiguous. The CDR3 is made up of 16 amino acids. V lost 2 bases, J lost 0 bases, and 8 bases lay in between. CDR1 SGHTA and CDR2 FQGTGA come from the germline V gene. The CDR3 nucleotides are TGTGCCAGCAGCTTACCCCCTAACTCTGGGGCCAACGTCCTGACTTTC. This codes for CASSLPPNSGANVLTF.

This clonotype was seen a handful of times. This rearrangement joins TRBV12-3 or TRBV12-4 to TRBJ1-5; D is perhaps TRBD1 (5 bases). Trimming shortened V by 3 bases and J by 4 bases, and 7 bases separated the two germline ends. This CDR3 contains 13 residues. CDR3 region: CASSFRENQPQHF. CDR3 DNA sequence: TGTGCCAGCAGTTTCAGGGAAAATCAGCCCCAGCATTTT.

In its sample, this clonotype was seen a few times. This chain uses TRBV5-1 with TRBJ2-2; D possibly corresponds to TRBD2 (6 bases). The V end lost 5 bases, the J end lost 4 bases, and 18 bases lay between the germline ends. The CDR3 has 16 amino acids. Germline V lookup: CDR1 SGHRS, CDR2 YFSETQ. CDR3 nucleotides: TGCGCCAGCAGAGAGGGGACTGGAAAACTCACCGGGGAGCTGTTTTTT. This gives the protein CASREGTGKLTGELFF.

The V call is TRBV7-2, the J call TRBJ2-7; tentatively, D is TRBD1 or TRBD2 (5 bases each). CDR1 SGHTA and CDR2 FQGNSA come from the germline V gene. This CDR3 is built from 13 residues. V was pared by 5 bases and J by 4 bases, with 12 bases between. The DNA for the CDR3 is TGTGCCAGCAGCGGGGGTCTTAGGTACGAGCAGTACTTC. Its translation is CASSGGLRYEQYF.

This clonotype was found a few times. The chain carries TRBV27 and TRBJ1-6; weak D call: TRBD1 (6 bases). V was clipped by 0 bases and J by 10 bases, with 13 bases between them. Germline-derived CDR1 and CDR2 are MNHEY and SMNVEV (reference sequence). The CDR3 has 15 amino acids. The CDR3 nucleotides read TGTGCCAGCAGTTTATCGACAGGTTGGATGTCACCCCTCCACTTT. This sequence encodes CASSLSTGWMSPLHF.

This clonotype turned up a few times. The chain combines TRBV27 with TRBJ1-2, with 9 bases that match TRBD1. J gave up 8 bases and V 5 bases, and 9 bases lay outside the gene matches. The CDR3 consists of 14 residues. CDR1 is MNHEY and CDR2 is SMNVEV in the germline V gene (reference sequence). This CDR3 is CASSPLPTGGGYTF. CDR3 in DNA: TGTGCCAGCAGTCCACTACCGACAGGGGGAGGCTACACCTTC.